A selection of T cell receptor beta chains follows, all from one sample in a study of control samples from healthy donors and cancer patients. Profiling relied on immunoSEQ multiplex PCR, and the TCRdb table lists in-frame clones only, not all of them. The table records about 89,000 clones, under 90% of them present only once. The material sequenced was blood. These receptors were obtained from a middle-aged woman in good health. Both conserved end residues are part of each CDR3. D genes are given only for firm matches. Expanded clones get a size class; other rows say once, few or many, or leave the size out.

clone_size	j_call	d_call	v_call	cdr3_nt	cdr3_aa
-	TRBJ1-5	-	TRBV6-2/TRBV6-3	TGTGCCAGCAGATACAGGGAACAGCCCCAGCATTTT	CASRYREQPQHF
-	TRBJ1-1	TRBD1	TRBV6-2/TRBV6-3	TGTGCCAGCAGTTACCGACAGGGGGAAATTATGAACACTGAAGCTTTCTTT	CASSYRQGEIMNTEAFF
-	TRBJ1-4	TRBD1	TRBV5-1	TGCGCCAGCAGCCCAGGGGACAGGGTAGGGGCTAATGAAAAACTGTTTTTT	CASSPGDRVGANEKLFF
-	TRBJ1-2	-	TRBV4-1	TGCGCCAGCAGGGGAACGGCTACATATGGCTACACCTTC	CASRGTATYGYTF
-	TRBJ1-2	TRBD1	TRBV6-1	TGTGCCAGCAGTGAAGCGCTGTACAGGGGAGGCTATGGCTACACCTTC	CASSEALYRGGYGYTF
-	TRBJ2-3	-	TRBV9	TGTGCCAGCAGCGACACAGATACGCAGTATTTT	CASSDTDTQYF
-	TRBJ2-7	-	TRBV7-2	TGTGCCAGCAGCTGGGGACTGGCGAACTACGAGCAGTACTTC	CASSWGLANYEQYF
-	TRBJ2-1	-	TRBV5-8	TGTGCCAGCAGCAAAACTAGTTATGAGCAGTTCTTC	CASSKTSYEQFF
-	TRBJ2-7	-	TRBV10-3	TGTGCCATCAGGGAAGGACAGTTATACGAGCAGTACTTC	CAIREGQLYEQYF
-	TRBJ1-2	-	TRBV30	TGTGCCTGGACGGGAGACCGGGGTGGATATGGCTACACCTTC	CAWTGDRGGYGYTF
-	TRBJ2-3	-	TRBV12-3/TRBV12-4	TGTGCCAGCAGTTTTGGAAACCTACCCGAGGGGTATTTT	CASSFGNLPEGYF
-	TRBJ2-7	-	TRBV6-1	TGTGCCAGCAGTGAGTCAGAATCCTACGAGCAGTACTTC	CASSESESYEQYF
-	TRBJ2-3	TRBD2	TRBV20-1	TGCAGTGCTAGTCGGGGGGGCGCCGGCACAGATACGCAGTATTTT	CSASRGGAGTDTQYF
-	TRBJ2-1	-	TRBV12-3/TRBV12-4	TGTGCCAGCAGTTTAAAGGGTGAGCAGTTCTTC	CASSLKGEQFF
-	TRBJ2-7	-	TRBV25-1	TGTGCCAGCAGTGGACCGGGAACCTACGAGCAGTACTTC	CASSGPGTYEQYF
-	TRBJ1-6	-	TRBV28	TGTGCCAGCAGCCCCTCGACAGGTTCTCATTCACCCCTCCACTTT	CASSPSTGSHSPLHF
once	TRBJ2-1	-	TRBV6-6	TGTGCCAGCAGTTACGTGGACAGTGAGCAGTTCTTC	CASSYVDSEQFF
-	TRBJ2-5	-	TRBV11-3	TGTGCCAGCAGCTTCTCCGGGAACCAAGAGACCCAGTACTTC	CASSFSGNQETQYF
few	TRBJ1-2	-	TRBV12-3/TRBV12-4	TGTGCCAGCAGGGAACAGGGCCGAGTCGACTACACCTTC	CASREQGRVDYTF
-	TRBJ2-1	-	TRBV4-2	TGTGCCAGCAGCCAAGAGCCACAGGGGGGGAGATGGCTATCCTACAATGAGCAGTTCTTC	CASSQEPQGGRWLSYNEQFF
-	TRBJ2-2	TRBD2	TRBV7-2	TGTGCCAGCAGAGCTGGGACTAGCGGTACCACCGGGGAGCTGTTTTTT	CASRAGTSGTTGELFF
-	TRBJ2-4	TRBD1	TRBV9	TGTGCCAGCAGCCCGACAGGGGTCGGCAAAAACATTCAGTACTTC	CASSPTGVGKNIQYF
few	TRBJ2-7	-	TRBV7-2	TGTGCCAGCAGCGCCCATCTCGAGCAGTACTTC	CASSAHLEQYF
-	TRBJ1-1	-	TRBV2	TGTGCCAGCAGGGTAGAGGGGTTGGTGAGTGAAGCTTTCTTT	CASRVEGLVSEAFF
-	TRBJ1-3	-	TRBV29-1	TGCAGCGCCGGTTGGGGTGGAAACACCATATATTTT	CSAGWGGNTIYF
-	TRBJ1-2	-	TRBV13	TGTGCCAGCAGCTTAGGGGAGACAGCTAACTATGGCTACACCTTC	CASSLGETANYGYTF
once	TRBJ2-1	-	TRBV9	TGTGCCAGCAGCGTATCGGCGGGGCCTAGGGATGAGCAGTTCTTC	CASSVSAGPRDEQFF
-	TRBJ1-1	-	TRBV12-3/TRBV12-4	TGTGCCAGCAGTTTACAGGGGAACACTGAAGCTTTCTTT	CASSLQGNTEAFF
-	TRBJ2-5	-	TRBV19	TGTGCCAGTAGTATAGGACTAGAACGCAAAGAGACCCAGTACTTC	CASSIGLERKETQYF
-	TRBJ1-1	-	TRBV29-1	TGCAGCGTTGAAGATAGCCGGGATGAAGCTTTCTTT	CSVEDSRDEAFF
-	TRBJ1-3	TRBD1	TRBV5-5	TGTGCCAGCAGCTTTACCGGGACAGGATACTCTGGAAACACCATATATTTT	CASSFTGTGYSGNTIYF
-	TRBJ2-7	-	TRBV27	TGTGCCAGCAGTCCCGGTGGGCCATTTCTCGGCGAGCAGTACTTC	CASSPGGPFLGEQYF
-	TRBJ1-2	TRBD1	TRBV28	TGTGCCAGCAGTACAGGGGGGTATGGCTACACCTTC	CASSTGGYGYTF
-	TRBJ2-7	-	TRBV15	TGTGCCACCAGCAGAGGACACTCCTACGAGCAGTACTTC	CATSRGHSYEQYF
-	TRBJ2-7	-	TRBV5-8	TGTGCCAGCAGGCCACAGGGAGTGGGGCAGTACTTC	CASRPQGVGQYF
-	TRBJ2-7	TRBD2	TRBV6-2/TRBV6-3	TGTGCCAGCAGTCGTAGCGGGGGGGGCTACGAGCAGTACTTC	CASSRSGGGYEQYF
-	TRBJ2-6	-	TRBV12-3/TRBV12-4	TGTGCCAGCAGAAGACAGGGGGCCAACGTCCTGACTTTC	CASRRQGANVLTF